The present entry profiles one TCR beta chain with its context. This clonotype was counted at least ten times. This clone's antigen is unknown. Nothing much larger sits one base from this clone, and base qualities are not available. Moderately to severely active disease, a Clinical Activity Score of at least 3, a NOSPECS grade of at least 4, and a duration under 3 months were present in ophthalmopathy patients. Any patient with an uncontrolled infection, another autoimmune disease, pregnancy or lactation was excluded. Diagnoses were established on the basis of clinical symptoms, serum thyroxine and TRAb, thyroid ultrasound, and orbital computed tomography. PBMCs were isolated from about 9.1 ml of fresh peripheral blood by Ficoll-Paque density gradient centrifugation. Total RNA was extracted using Trizol reagent, and RNA quality was assessed on an Agilent 2100 Bioanalyzer. Per the germline V gene, SGHDT is the CDR1 and YYEEEE is the CDR2. Between the V and J ends, shortened by 3 bases and 6 bases respectively, the junction contains 10 bases. Spanning cysteine to phenylalanine, the CDR3 consists of 12 amino acids. Just CDR3 DNA is preserved here, 36 bases in frame from base 1.

The data were obtained in a study of T cells in Graves' hyperthyroidism and ophthalmopathy (dated by TCRdb to 2018 to 2020). Broadly, across the study: Peripheral blood samples were taken at initial diagnosis, before any treatment was given. Prospective prediction of ophthalmopathy was tested in an independent validation cohort of fewer than 20 hyperthyroidism patients and some 17 patients who later progressed to ophthalmopathy. After sampling, hyperthyroidism patients received methimazole starting at 30 mg daily, and ophthalmopathy patients received high-dose intravenous methylprednisolone. In addition, the study compared T-cell repertoires in thyroid tissue and in blood from about 6 Graves' hyperthyroidism patients. TCR V-J signatures able to tell the groups apart were searched for in a discovery cohort of more than 90 patients, of whom about 40 had Graves' ophthalmopathy and around 56 had stable Graves' hyperthyroidism. The roughly 100 discovery patients were randomly divided into training and test sets at a 7:3 ratio. TCR Vbeta CDR3 sequencing of 130 to 150 peripheral blood samples (approximately 44 ophthalmopathy, roughly 74 hyperthyroidism and approximately 17 progressor patients) is reported in the paper. Broader findings and caveats from the paper: No statistical method was used to set the sample size in advance, and investigators knew the group allocation. Most expanded thyroid clonotypes (frequency above 0.001) were also found in blood, which suggests that blood repertoires may mirror thyroid immune responses. In validation, progression to ophthalmopathy was predicted by the model with around 70% sensitivity and roughly 76% specificity, a median of roughly six months before onset. A 13 V-J signature model separated ophthalmopathy from stable hyperthyroidism, with approximately 87% sensitivity and 81% to 82% specificity in cross-validation and 80%/75% in testing.

The TCR beta CDR3 regions were amplified from RNA transcripts. The first round of RT-PCR for the TCR CDR3 was performed with the HTBI primer set and the Qiagen OneStep RT-PCR kit. Libraries were constructed in a second round of multiplex PCR, after which size selection and purification were carried out. The libraries were sequenced on an Illumina HiSeq2000 using paired-end 100 bp reads. The published analysis was carried out like this. SOAPnuke was used to process the raw data, with reads discarded if the reads contained adapters or uncalled bases, had a mean Phred below 15, or lacked an exact constant-primer or identifier match. COPE v1.2.5 was used to merge the high-quality paired reads, and each unique nucleotide sequence was defined as a clonotype. MiTCR v1.1 was used to align clonotypes to the IMGT TRBV, TRBD and TRBJ reference segments. The analysis was restricted to V-J combinations with a frequency above 0.0001, which together covered 99% to 99.2% of the repertoires. The TCS score was defined as F50 (clonal expansion) divided by E x V (chaos), with BLOSUM62-based TCRdist calculated between CDR3 peptides within each V-J. Welch's t-statistics and random forest reduced several hundred V-J features to 10 to 15, which were used in a naive Bayes classifier (R e1071). The raw public reads went through TCRdb reprocessing: fastp at Q25, MiXCR clone calling, in-frame beta chains kept. Identical CDR3 proteins give one entry, which carries the most common genes and DNA. Clone size and V and J calls follow TCRdb, not the original study. Counted in this sample were about 250,000 distinct CDR3 sequences; roughly 22% of them appeared once. The ten largest clones capture approximately 35% of the sample.

The chain is encoded by TRBV5-6 joined to TRBJ2-7; TRBD2 is perhaps the D gene, given 6 matching bases. The sequence came from a woman in her thirties or forties with Graves' ophthalmopathy. Material: blood. At the DNA level, the sequence is TGTGCCAGCAGCTATGCCGGGAGCGAGCAGTACTTC. Its amino acids are CASSYAGSEQYF.